What follows are 15 T cell receptor beta chains derived from one specimen sequenced in a study of early T cells in non-severe SARS-CoV-2 infection. TCRdb reprocessed the 5' RACE reads via MiXCR and lists one record per CDR3 protein. This sample has around 82,000 distinct CDR3 sequences, with about 11% found just once. Sequenced: whole blood. The receptors stem from an adult who was a healthcare worker with PCR-confirmed SARS-CoV-2 infection or an uninfected control (not recorded which).

This clonotype was counted only a few times. The chain joins TRBV3-1 to TRBJ2-1; 7 nucleotides line up with TRBD1. The J segment lost 0 bases and the V segment lost 4 bases, leaving 12 bases of the junction unmatched. The CDR3 has 18 residues. Germline CDR1 reads LGHDT; CDR2 reads YNNKEL (reference sequence). For the CDR3, the DNA is TGTGCCAGCAGCCTCTCTGAGGGGGCTTACCTCTCCTACAATGAGCAGTTCTTC. Translating gives CASSLSEGAYLSYNEQFF.

The J gene is TRBJ1-1, the V gene TRBV12-3 or TRBV12-4; possible D gene TRBD1, 5 bases. The CDR3 sequence is 14 residues long. V was cut by 2 bases and J by 3 bases, with 10 bases left in between. The CDR3 nucleotides are TGTGCCAGCAGTTTATTGGGGGGGGACACTGAAGCTTTCTTT. Translation gives CASSLLGGDTEAFF.

This clonotype came up a few times. The chain is built from TRBV7-2 and TRBJ1-5; D is possibly TRBD1 (6 bases). The ends were cut back, 1 base at V and 0 bases at J, with 7 bases in the middle. This CDR3 is 15 amino acids long. In germline, CDR1 is SGHTA, CDR2 FQGNSA. The CDR3 nucleotides are TGTGCCAGCAGCTTAGAGGGACATAGCAATCAGCCCCAGCATTTT. It encodes CASSLEGHSNQPQHF. The variable domain in full, completed from reference TRBV7-2 and TRBJ1-5, reads GAGVSQSPSNKVTEKGKDVELRCDPISGHTALYWYRQSLGQGLEFLIYFQGNSAPDKSGLPSDRFSAERTGGSVSTLTIQRTQQEDSAVYLCASSLEGHSNQPQHFGDGTRLSIL.

This clonotype occurred a few times. J is TRBJ2-3 and V is TRBV4-2; 11 bases match TRBD2. The CDR3 sequence is 17 residues long. The V gene end was trimmed by 3 bases and the J gene end by 1 base; junction bases not matched to a gene: 6. Germline V gene lookup returns CDR1 LGHNA and CDR2 YNFKEQ. CDR3: CASSQGPTSGGTDTQYF. CDR3 DNA: TGTGCCAGCAGCCAGGGACCGACTAGCGGGGGCACAGATACGCAGTATTTT.

This clonotype was found many times. The gene calls are TRBV12-3 or TRBV12-4 and TRBJ1-5, with TRBD1 matching over 7 bases. The junction had 8 bases not matched to a gene; V was cut back by 5 bases and J by 1 base. The CDR3 consists of 16 residues. CDR3 in amino acids: CASSLVGQASNQPQHF. In DNA, the CDR3 is TGTGCCAGCAGTCTCGTCGGACAGGCAAGCAATCAGCCCCAGCATTTT.

There are many counts of this clonotype. V gene TRBV20-1 combines with J gene TRBJ2-1, with 11 bases identical to TRBD2. Losses at the gene ends were 3 bases for V and 9 bases for J; bases not matched to a gene: 13. CDR1 is DFQATT and CDR2 is SNEGSKA in the germline V gene (reference sequence). The CDR3 has 16 residues. CDR3 nucleotides: TGCAGTGCTAGGACCTTCTTAGCGGGGGGGAAGCTTGAGCAGTTCTTC. Translating gives CSARTFLAGGKLEQFF.

In this sample, this clonotype turned up many times. The J gene is TRBJ2-3, the V gene TRBV7-2; 9 bases are a match to TRBD1. V was clipped by 6 bases and J by 3 bases; unmatched bases: 4. This CDR3 contains 14 residues. Per germline, CDR1 SGHTA and CDR2 FQGNSA. CDR3 loop: CASSSGTGTDTQYF. In DNA, the CDR3 is TGTGCCAGCAGTTCCGGGACAGGGACAGATACGCAGTATTTT.

This clonotype was seen only a few times. CDR3 protein: CASRFQGRNTEAFF. CDR3 nucleotide sequence: TGCGCCAGCAGATTTCAGGGGAGGAACACTGAAGCTTTCTTT. V gene TRBV4-3 combines with J gene TRBJ1-1; D is possibly TRBD1 (6 bases). CDR1 LGHNA and CDR2 YSLEER come from the germline V gene. V was shortened by 6 bases and J by 1 base, with 12 bases between the two germline ends. CDR3 length equals 14 residues.

This clonotype turned up a few times. The chain combines TRBV5-1 with TRBJ2-2; D might be TRBD2 (6 bases). The germline CDR1 and CDR2 sequences are SGHRS and YFSETQ. V lost 4 bases and J lost 4, with 17 bases in between. The CDR3 totals 16 residues. CDR3 sequence: CASSTGLSTSTGELFF. CDR3 DNA: TGCGCCAGCAGCACGGGACTCTCGACTTCCACCGGGGAGCTGTTTTTT.

This clonotype has more than one count but fewer than ten. The V call is TRBV24-1, the J call TRBJ2-7; D gene uncertain. CDR1 and CDR2 from the germline V gene are KGHDR and SFDVKD. The CDR3 is made up of 11 amino acids. V was trimmed by 3 bases and J by 4 bases, leaving 3 bases between them. CDR3 loop: CATSDEYEQYF. The DNA of the CDR3 is TGTGCCACCAGTGATGAGTACGAGCAGTACTTC.

This clonotype was found many times. The chain couples TRBV5-1 to TRBJ2-3; D uncertain. Germline lookup yields CDR1 SGHRS and CDR2 YFSETQ. V was shortened by 0 bases and J by 3 bases, with 2 bases between the two germline ends. The CDR3 sequence is 12 residues long. CDR3 sequence: CASSLATDTQYF. CDR3 bases: TGCGCCAGCAGCTTGGCAACAGATACGCAGTATTTT.

This clonotype was detected only a few times. V and J are TRBV4-1 and TRBJ1-4; D remains unclear. The CDR3 is 15 amino acids. Trimming cost V 1 base and J 0 bases, with 6 bases left between them. The germline V gene has CDR1 MGHRA and CDR2 YSYEKL. The CDR3 here is CASSQVAATNEKLFF. The CDR3 DNA is TGCGCCAGCAGCCAAGTGGCAGCAACTAATGAAAAACTGTTTTTT.

V is TRBV18 and J is TRBJ2-3; D not certain. Deletions cut 1 base from V and 0 bases from J, with 8 bases between. This CDR3 spans 15 amino acids. Germline V gives CDR1 KGHSH, CDR2 LQKENI. The CDR3 is CASSPLMGSTDTQYF. The CDR3 DNA sequence: TGTGCCAGCTCACCACTCATGGGGAGCACAGATACGCAGTATTTT.

In this sample, this clonotype turned up many times. The chain links TRBV4-3 to TRBJ2-5, with D perhaps TRBD1 (5 bases). The CDR3 totals 15 residues. CDR1 is LGHNA, CDR2 YSLEER, per germline. Deletions cut 0 bases from V and 4 bases from J, with 12 bases between. The CDR3 nucleotides are TGCGCCAGCAGCCAAGAGTGGGGCCTGGCAGAGACCCAGTACTTC. Encoded protein: CASSQEWGLAETQYF.

The J gene is TRBJ2-1, the V gene TRBV7-6; D is possibly TRBD1 (6 bases). The CDR3 is 15 residues long. Trimming took off 5 bases at V and 0 bases at J, with 11 bases between the two ends. Germline V gives CDR1 SGHVS, CDR2 FNYEAQ. CDR3 sequence: CASSQGHSSYNEQFF. The CDR3 DNA sequence: TGTGCCAGCAGCCAGGGACACAGCTCCTACAATGAGCAGTTCTTC.